The 21 T cell receptor beta chains below come from one sample, sequenced in a study of human T cells and chemical hapten exposure. Time point noted: patch test 1, 2 weeks after DPC sensitization. As for treatment: therapeutic diphenylcyclopropenone sensitization with weekly scalp DPC. MiXCR, applied by TCRdb to the RACE reads, yields one record per CDR3 protein. This sample has about 100,000 distinct CDR3 sequences, with more than 9% found just once. The material sequenced was whole blood, taken in connection with sensitization to the hapten diphenylcyclopropenone (DPC). These TCRs come from a man aged 35 to 55 with alopecia areata. Some clones in this sample may be carry-over from other donors' samples.

This clonotype showed up just a few times. J is TRBJ2-2 and V is TRBV6-6, with 9 bases fitting TRBD1. V lost 5 bases, J lost 2 bases, and 12 bases stayed unmatched. The CDR3 contains 18 residues. Germline lookup yields CDR1 MNHNY and CDR2 SVGAGI (reference sequence). CDR3 nucleotide sequence: TGTGCCAGCAGTGAGCAGAATCCGGGACAGGGTAACACCGGGGAGCTGTTTTTT. Protein sequence: CASSEQNPGQGNTGELFF.

This clonotype was observed a handful of times. V and J are TRBV25-1 and TRBJ2-6; 8 bases agree with TRBD2. The V gene's germline CDR1 is MGHDK and CDR2 SYGVNS. V lost 4 bases, J lost 2 bases, and 7 bases stayed unmatched. This CDR3 region has 17 residues. The CDR3 nucleotides are TGTGCCAGCAGTGTAGGGACTAGTTCGGCTGGGGCCAACGTCCTGACTTTC. It translates to CASSVGTSSAGANVLTF.

This clonotype was observed at least ten times. The J gene is TRBJ2-6, the V gene TRBV12-3 or TRBV12-4; D is ambiguous. The germline V and J ends were trimmed by 6 bases and 0 bases, with 6 bases remaining between them. This CDR3 has 14 residues. CDR3 protein: CASSQSSGANVLTF. DNA of the CDR3: TGTGCCAGCAGCCAAAGCTCTGGGGCCAACGTCCTGACTTTC.

This clonotype was seen a handful of times. The chain's CDR3 is CATSRDQGSGELFF. CDR3 DNA sequence: TGTGCCACCAGCAGAGATCAAGGAAGCGGGGAGCTGTTTTTT. The chain couples TRBV15 to TRBJ2-2; D is unclear. CDR3 size: 14 residues. The V end was cut by 0 bases, the J end by 7 bases, with 9 bases between. Germline V lookup: CDR1 LNHNV, CDR2 YYDKDF (reference sequence).

This clonotype has just a few counts. The J gene is TRBJ1-5, the V gene TRBV29-1; 10 nucleotides match TRBD1. V shed 6 bases, J shed 6 bases, and the junction held 11 bases outside the gene matches. CDR1 is SQVTM, CDR2 ANQGSEA, per germline. The CDR3 has 15 amino acids. The CDR3 DNA reads as TGCAGCGTCTCTGGTACCGGGACAGGGGCTCAGCCCCAGCATTTT. The encoded protein is CSVSGTGTGAQPQHF.

Ten or more counts support this clonotype. The rearrangement uses TRBV9 and TRBJ1-1, with D unresolved. Germline V gene sequence: CDR1 SGDLS, CDR2 YYNGEE. The length of the CDR3 is 14 residues. Trimming took off 1 base at V and 1 base at J, with 8 bases between the two ends. CDR3 protein: CASSVTTRNTEAFF. The CDR3 region has the DNA TGTGCCAGCAGCGTAACCACCAGGAACACTGAAGCTTTCTTT.

In this sample, this clonotype turned up a few times. V and J are TRBV6-1 and TRBJ2-1; tentative D call: TRBD1 (5 bases). V was pared by 5 bases and J by 7 bases, with 30 bases between. The CDR3 length is 19 residues. Germline V CDR1 and CDR2: MNHNS, SASEGT. This CDR3 reads CASSPQELLNYPEWNEQFF. DNA for the CDR3: TGTGCCAGCAGTCCACAGGAGCTACTCAACTACCCGGAGTGGAATGAGCAGTTCTTC.

This clonotype was recorded at least ten times. The V and J genes are TRBV29-1 and TRBJ1-4; D is unresolved. The CDR3 consists of 12 residues. The germline V gene encodes CDR1 SQVTM and CDR2 ANQGSEA. Trimming cost V 3 bases and J 8 bases, with 10 bases left between them. The CDR3 nucleotides read TGCAGCGTTGAGGACCCCGGGGAAAAACTGTTTTTT. It codes for CSVEDPGEKLFF.

The V gene is TRBV28, the J gene TRBJ1-1; D remains unclear. Trimming removed 7 bases from V and 7 bases from J, with 16 bases in between. This CDR3 is 13 amino acids long. Germline V lookup: CDR1 MDHEN, CDR2 SYDVKM. The CDR3, as DNA: TGTGCCAGCAATGCGCCGCTTGTAAGTGAAGCTTTCTTT. This gives the protein CASNAPLVSEAFF.

The V call is TRBV23-1, the J call TRBJ2-3; no clear D gene. TRBV23-1 is noted as an ORF with a role that remains uncertain. This CDR3 comprises 14 residues. The V end was cut by 8 bases, the J end by 4 bases, with 16 bases between. The CDR3 loop reads CASAPWLLSDTQYF. Here the CDR3 DNA reads TGCGCCAGCGCCCCATGGCTGTTATCAGATACGCAGTATTTT.

The chain recombines TRBV28 with TRBJ2-5; weak D call: TRBD1 (5 bases). CDR1 and CDR2 (germline): MDHEN, SYDVKM. The length of the CDR3 is 13 residues. V was clipped by 3 bases and J by 5 bases, with 10 bases between them. The CDR3 spells CASSFRQLETQYF. In DNA, the CDR3 is TGTGCCAGCAGTTTCAGACAGCTCGAGACCCAGTACTTC.

This chain joins TRBV27 and TRBJ2-7, with 8 nucleotides matching TRBD2. Trimming cost V 6 bases and J 3 bases; bases outside gene matches: 4. Germline-derived CDR1 and CDR2 are MNHEY and SMNVEV (reference sequence). This CDR3 has 13 amino acids. CDR3 sequence: CASSRGRLYEQYF. In DNA form, the CDR3 reads TGTGCCAGCAGCCGCGGGAGGCTCTACGAGCAGTACTTC.

This clonotype was observed a few times. V usage is TRBV6-2 or TRBV6-3 and J usage is TRBJ2-4; 10 bases line up with TRBD1. Germline values: CDR1 MNHEY, CDR2 SVGEGT. The CDR3 runs to 14 residues. V was pared by 4 bases and J by 8 bases, with 5 bases of the junction left unmatched. The CDR3 DNA follows: TGTGCCAGCAGTTCTGGGACAGGGGAGGACATTCAGTACTTC. Its protein is CASSSGTGEDIQYF.

V usage is TRBV28 and J usage is TRBJ1-1, with a tentative D call TRBD1 (6 bases). Trimming removed 6 bases at V and 0 bases at J, with 11 bases between. Germline V gene lookup returns CDR1 MDHEN and CDR2 SYDVKM. This CDR3 is 14 amino acids long. CDR3 bases: TGTGCCAGCAGAACGGGACAAATGAACACTGAAGCTTTCTTT. Amino acids: CASRTGQMNTEAFF. The full variable domain, rest sourced from reference TRBV28 and TRBJ1-1, is DVKVTQSSRYLVKRTGEKVFLECVQDMDHENMFWYRQDPGLGLRLIYFSYDVKMKEKGDIPEGYSVSREKKERFSLILESASTNQTSMYLCASRTGQMNTEAFFGQGTRLTVV.

This clonotype was detected a few times. The rearrangement joins TRBV2 to TRBJ1-2; D not resolved. The germline gives CDR1 SNHLY, CDR2 FYNNEI. The CDR3 is 16 residues long. The V and J ends lost 4 bases and 4 bases respectively, with 19 bases between them. CDR3 DNA: TGTGCCAGCAGTGCAAATAATATTGGGGTGGGCTATGGCTACACCTTC. This translates into CASSANNIGVGYGYTF.

This clonotype has only a few counts. The V call is TRBV6-2 or TRBV6-3, the J call TRBJ2-3, with 12 bases identical to TRBD1. Trimming removed 5 bases from V and 3 bases from J; junction bases left unmatched: 6. From germline, CDR1 is MNHEY and CDR2 SVGEGT. This CDR3 region has 16 residues. CDR3 in DNA: TGTGCCAGCAGTCAACCGGGACAGGGGGCGACAGATACGCAGTATTTT. Its translation: CASSQPGQGATDTQYF.

The genes are TRBV6-2 or TRBV6-3 and TRBJ2-7; 12 bases are a match to TRBD2. The CDR3 covers 16 residues. Losses at the gene ends were 5 bases for V and 4 bases for J; bases not matched to a gene: 9. Germline lookup yields CDR1 MNHEY and CDR2 SVGEGT. The CDR3 DNA is TGTGCCAGCAGTACGACTAGCGGGAGATCAATTTACGAGCAGTACGTC. Residues: CASSTTSGRSIYEQYV.

The rearrangement joins TRBV7-3 to TRBJ2-3; 12 nucleotides align to TRBD2. Unmatched junction bases numbered 4, after V lost 1 base and J lost 5 bases. This CDR3 region has 16 residues. Looked up from germline, CDR1 is SGHTA and CDR2 is FQGTGA. The CDR3 reads CASSLSLAGGEDTQYF. Written as DNA, the CDR3 is TGTGCCAGCAGCTTAAGCCTAGCGGGAGGGGAAGATACGCAGTATTTT.

This clonotype has just one count. The chain recombines TRBV7-2 with TRBJ2-5, with 7 bases identical to TRBD1. The ends lost 1 base at V and 3 bases at J; junction bases unmatched: 2. CDR1 and CDR2 from the germline V gene are SGHTA and FQGNSA. This CDR3 is built from 14 residues. Here the CDR3 DNA reads TGTGCCAGCAGCTTAGGACAGGGAAAAGAGACCCAGTACTTC. Protein sequence: CASSLGQGKETQYF. Full variable domain (remainder filled in from reference TRBV7-2 and TRBJ2-5): GAGVSQSPSNKVTEKGKDVELRCDPISGHTALYWYRQSLGQGLEFLIYFQGNSAPDKSGLPSDRFSAERTGGSVSTLTIQRTQQEDSAVYLCASSLGQGKETQYFGPGTRLLVL.

This clonotype was counted many times. This chain connects TRBV6-1 to TRBJ1-2; D gene ambiguous. This CDR3 contains 13 residues. Germline V gene sequence: CDR1 MNHNS, CDR2 SASEGT. Trimming cost V 0 bases and J 13 bases, with 15 bases left between them. CDR3: CASSEAIPLVFTF. The CDR3 nucleotides are TGTGCCAGCAGTGAAGCCATTCCCCTTGTCTTCACCTTC.

The chain has TRBV20-1 and TRBJ2-1, with a possible D match to TRBD2 (5 bases). The CDR3 extends over 14 amino acids. The germline CDR1 and CDR2 sequences are DFQATT and SNEGSKA (reference sequence). V gave up 2 bases and J gave up 6 bases, with 14 bases separating them. The CDR3 nucleotides are TGCAGTGCTAGACGTCCTCCCGGAGGCAATGAGCAGTTCTTC. This codes for CSARRPPGGNEQFF.